This TCR beta chain was sequenced in a study of post-analysis software for immune sequencing data (dated by TCRdb to about 2015). Regarding the complete study: Recorded disease courses included relapsing-remitting, secondary progressive and progressive-relapsing multiple sclerosis, with some patients lacking subtype annotation. The multiple sclerosis patient repertoires were compared with approximately 11 previously published healthy control repertoires from donors aged 6 to 25 years. A subset of samples was prepared in parallel using single-end sample barcoding, then pooled and co-amplified after Illumina adapter ligation.

Libraries were built with PCR. Instrument on record: Illumina HiSeq 2500. To reduce PCR and sequencing biases, unique molecular identifiers were incorporated into the TCR beta cDNA libraries. Some 500,000 cDNA molecules were obtained per 1 to 10 million input T cells, so each molecule approximated one T cell. The patient libraries were prepared and sequenced using the same protocol as the earlier healthy control dataset. Within a given batch, samples were prepared together, multiplexed and sequenced on the same HiSeq lane. Per the original workflow: Raw barcoded reads were processed with MIGEC, discarding single-read molecular identifier groups before consensus assembly and CDR3 extraction. VDJtools was used for post-analysis of the clonotype tables, and diversity was normalized by down-sampling every dataset to the size of the smallest sample. In repertoire overlap clustering, CDR3 amino acid sequences, but not nucleotide sequences, were matched to correct batch-related cross-sample contamination. Using fastp at Q25 and MiXCR, TCRdb reprocessed the public reads and kept productive beta chains. Entries that share a CDR3 protein sequence are merged under the most common genes and DNA. TCRdb, rather than the study authors, made the V and J calls. The sample table contains roughly 800,000 distinct CDR3 sequences; only one count was recorded for 25% to 30% of them. The ten largest clones represent roughly 0.57% of the sample.

Notes on this clonotype: The antigen it recognizes is unknown. Per-nucleotide qualities are absent, and no much larger clonotype sits a single base away.

TCR beta repertoires were profiled from peripheral blood of 13 young patients with multiple sclerosis to demonstrate the VDJtools post-analysis software. The multiple sclerosis patients were children and adolescents between about 6 and 16 years of age. The paper's findings and limits, for the study overall: The control group was slightly older than the multiple sclerosis patient group. Significantly higher frequencies in patients than in controls were found for roughly 5 TRBV segments, including TRBV5-6, TRBV5-1 and TRBV20-1. Compared with controls, multiple sclerosis patients had significantly lower normalized Chao1 diversity, a finding suggesting substantial peripheral T-cell clonal expansion. Direct clustering with F measure revealed strong co-clustering of samples prepared in the same batch, which led to a batch-effect correction.

CDR1 and CDR2 were assigned from the germline V gene as MRHNA and SNTAGT. Clipping removes 6 bases from V and 7 bases from J, with 7 as the unmatched junction base count. Including the terminal cysteine and phenylalanine, the CDR3 comprises 16 residues. Here the CDR3 DNA is all that survives: 48 bases in frame from base 1. The chain joins TRBV6-4 to TRBJ2-2; a stretch of 14 junction bases matches TRBD2. The sequenced material came from blood. The sequence derives from a girl aged 5-17 years with multiple sclerosis. The CDR3 loop reads CASSATSGRAGGELFF. DNA sequence: TGTGCCAGCAGCGCGACTAGCGGGAGGGCCGGCGGGGAGCTGTTTTTT.